This T cell receptor (beta chain) was recovered during a study of T cell responses to AZD1222 COVID-19 vaccine. Measured with immunoSEQ multiplex PCR; TCRdb has only the in-frame clones, and not every one. The profile shows some 130,000 clones, 70% to 90% of them singletons. Sequenced here: peripheral blood, sampled on day 0 of AZD1222 vaccination. The receptor was isolated from an adult in good health.

The CDR3 DNA follows: TGCAGTGCTAGTCCGGAGCCGGGGCTAGCGGTTCTACAAGAGACCCAGTACTTC. Translation: CSASPEPGLAVLQETQYF. The chain is built from TRBV20-1 and TRBJ2-5; 7 positions match TRBD2. This CDR3 has 18 residues. The J segment lost 2 bases and the V segment lost 3 bases, leaving 18 bases of the junction unmatched. Germline V CDR1 and CDR2: DFQATT, SNEGSKA (reference sequence).